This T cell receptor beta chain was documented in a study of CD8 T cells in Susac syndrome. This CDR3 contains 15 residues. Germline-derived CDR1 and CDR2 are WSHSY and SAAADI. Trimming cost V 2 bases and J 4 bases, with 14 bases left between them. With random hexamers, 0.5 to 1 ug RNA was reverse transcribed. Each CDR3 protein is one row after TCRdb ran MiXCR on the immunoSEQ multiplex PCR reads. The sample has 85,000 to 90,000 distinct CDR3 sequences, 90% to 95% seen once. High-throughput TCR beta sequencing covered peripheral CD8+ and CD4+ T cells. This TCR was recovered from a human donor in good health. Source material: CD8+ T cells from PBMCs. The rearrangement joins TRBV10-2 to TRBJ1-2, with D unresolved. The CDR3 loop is CASSEMVGSAYGYTF. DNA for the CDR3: TGCGCCAGCAGTGAGATGGTCGGATCCGCCTATGGCTACACCTTC.